This passage covers 3 T cell receptor beta chains from one sample sequenced in a study of shared clonotypes between healthy human individuals. TCRdb keeps only in-frame clones here, not all; method: immunoSEQ multiplex PCR. Among some 2,100,000 clones listed, around 95% were seen once. Sequenced: naive CD4+ T cells sorted from blood. Subset here: CD45RA+ positively selected. The source is a man aged 18 to 30 in good health.

The chain combines TRBV18 with TRBJ1-1; D is perhaps TRBD1 (6 bases). V lost 1 base, J lost 8 bases, and 14 bases lay in between. CDR3 length: 14 amino acids. Per germline, CDR1 KGHSH and CDR2 LQKENI. The CDR3 reads CASSPLDSAMEAFF. In DNA, the CDR3 is TGTGCCAGCTCACCACTGGACAGTGCGATGGAAGCTTTCTTT.

The V call is TRBV29-1, the J call TRBJ2-1; D is unresolved. The V end lost 3 bases, the J end lost 7 bases, and 10 bases lay between the germline ends. The CDR3 has 12 residues. Germline loops: CDR1 SQVTM, CDR2 ANQGSEA. The CDR3 DNA sequence: TGCAGCGTTGATGCTCAAAAGAATGAGCAGTTCTTC. It yields the protein CSVDAQKNEQFF.

The rearrangement joins TRBV2 to TRBJ2-3; perhaps TRBD1 as D (6 bases). This CDR3 contains 13 residues. V was pared by 9 bases and J by 0 bases, with 10 bases between. The germline V gene encodes CDR1 SNHLY and CDR2 FYNNEI. This chain's CDR3 is CARRGQSTDTQYF. The DNA of the CDR3 is TGTGCCAGGAGGGGACAAAGCACAGATACGCAGTATTTT.